The rows below give T cell receptor beta chains drawn from one sample of a study of T cells in localized non-small cell lung cancer. Produced via immunoSEQ multiplex PCR; TCRdb's table is partial and in-frame only. The sample includes under 45,000 clones, 75% to 85% seen only once; the top ten take roughly 8.5%. The starting material was PBMCs, obtained before any cancer treatment. These receptors were taken from a man aged 35 to 70 with stage II lung adenocarcinoma. CDR3s include the opening cysteine and the closing phenylalanine or tryptophan. The D gene is left open where the match is weak. The size of a clone is reported for some rows only, either as once, few or many, or as a class for expanded clones.

>TRBV9|TRBD1|TRBJ1-4|-
CASSVAPQGGNEKLFF
TGTGCCAGCAGCGTAGCCCCACAGGGGGGTAATGAAAAACTGTTTTTT
>TRBV28|-|TRBJ2-7|-
CASSLEWSGEQYF
TGTGCCAGCAGTTTAGAGTGGTCTGGCGAGCAGTACTTC
>TRBV19|-|TRBJ1-1|-
CASSIDQPGWAEAFF
TGTGCCAGTAGTATAGATCAGCCAGGGTGGGCTGAAGCTTTCTTT
>TRBV11-2|-|TRBJ2-5|once
CASSPWDLRGETQYF
TGTGCCAGCAGCCCCTGGGACCTCCGGGGAGAGACCCAGTACTTC
>TRBV11-2|TRBD2|TRBJ2-3|-
CASSLMKAGPTDTQYF
TGTGCCAGCAGCTTAATGAAAGCGGGACCCACAGATACGCAGTATTTT
>TRBV14|TRBD2|TRBJ2-4|-
CASSPRGYIQYF
TGTGCCAGCAGCCCGCGGGGGTACATTCAGTACTTC
>TRBV5-4|TRBD2|TRBJ2-1|-
CASSGGGIVAGAYNEQFF
TGTGCCAGCAGCGGTGGGGGTATAGTAGCGGGAGCTTACAATGAGCAGTTCTTC
>TRBV5-1|-|TRBJ2-1|-
CASSTDSSYNEQFF
TGCGCCAGCAGCACGGACAGCTCCTACAATGAGCAGTTCTTC
>TRBV7-2|-|TRBJ2-1|-
CASSVIASQYNEQFF
TGTGCCAGCAGCGTAATAGCGTCTCAATACAATGAGCAGTTCTTC
>TRBV4-2|-|TRBJ2-2|-
CASSQDLRLAATGELFF
TGTGCCAGCAGCCAAGATTTAAGGTTGGCAGCCACCGGGGAGCTGTTTTTT
>TRBV30|-|TRBJ1-3|-
CAWKWEGNTIYF
TGTGCCTGGAAGTGGGAGGGAAACACCATATATTTT
>TRBV5-4|-|TRBJ2-7|-
CASSLDGSYEQYF
TGTGCCAGCAGTCTCGACGGGTCCTACGAGCAGTACTTC
>TRBV28|-|TRBJ2-5|medium-sized
CASSHGETQYF
TGTGCCAGCAGTCATGGGGAGACCCAGTACTTC
>TRBV6-6|-|TRBJ1-1|-
CASSYRTGPTTEAFF
TGTGCCAGCAGTTACCGAACGGGACCCACGACTGAAGCTTTCTTT
>TRBV5-1|-|TRBJ2-7|-
CASSLVSGAYEQYF
TGCGCCAGCAGCTTGGTGTCGGGGGCCTACGAGCAGTACTTC
>TRBV5-4|TRBD1|TRBJ1-1|-
CASSFRQGVRGTEAFF
TGTGCCAGCAGCTTCAGACAGGGGGTTAGAGGCACTGAAGCTTTCTTT
>TRBV1|-|TRBJ1-1|-
CTSSPLRGDTEAFF
TGCACCAGCAGCCCGCTCCGGGGGGACACTGAAGCTTTCTTT
>TRBV7-8|-|TRBJ2-7|few
CASELDLGVYEQYF
TGTGCCAGCGAACTAGATCTTGGGGTCTACGAGCAGTACTTC
>TRBV7-9|-|TRBJ2-5|-
CASSFKVAETQYF
TGTGCCAGCAGCTTCAAGGTCGCAGAGACCCAGTACTTC
>TRBV28|TRBD2|TRBJ2-2|-
CASSSPGGRVTGELFF
TGTGCCAGCAGTTCCCCCGGCGGGAGGGTCACCGGGGAGCTGTTTTTT
>TRBV7-6|TRBD1|TRBJ1-2|-
CASSSRTGYYGYTF
TGTGCCAGCAGCTCAAGGACAGGGTACTATGGCTACACCTTC
>TRBV19|-|TRBJ2-5|-
CASSVTSQETQYF
TGTGCCAGTAGTGTGACAAGCCAAGAGACCCAGTACTTC
>TRBV7-2|TRBD2|TRBJ2-1|-
CASSFGTSGTGNEQFF
TGTGCCAGCAGCTTTGGGACTAGCGGGACGGGGAATGAGCAGTTCTTC
>TRBV19|TRBD1|TRBJ1-5|once
CATTGEWEGNQPQHF
TGTGCCACCACAGGGGAGTGGGAGGGCAATCAGCCCCAGCATTTT
>TRBV27|-|TRBJ2-1|-
CASSMRTAYNEQFF
TGTGCCAGCAGTATGCGGACAGCCTACAATGAGCAGTTCTTC
>TRBV5-1|-|TRBJ2-1|-
CASSLPSNEQFF
TGCGCCAGCAGCCTTCCAAGCAATGAGCAGTTCTTC
>TRBV5-4|-|TRBJ1-2|few
CASSFSGAGYTF
TGTGCCAGCAGCTTTTCAGGGGCTGGCTACACCTTC
>TRBV28|-|TRBJ1-1|few
CASSPTGRISAFF
TGTGCCAGCAGTCCGACTGGGCGCATCTCGGCTTTCTTT
>TRBV19|-|TRBJ1-5|-
CASSIRQDYSNQPQHF
TGTGCCAGTAGTATACGACAGGATTATAGCAATCAGCCCCAGCATTTT
>TRBV14|TRBD2|TRBJ2-1|-
CASSLRAGGSYNEQFF
TGTGCCAGCAGCCTCCGAGCGGGGGGCTCCTACAATGAGCAGTTCTTC
>TRBV2|-|TRBJ2-1|-
CASKFGRALYNEQFF
TGTGCCAGCAAGTTTGGTCGGGCCCTTTACAATGAGCAGTTCTTC
>TRBV11-3|-|TRBJ2-1|-
CASSLSGQNEQFF
TGTGCCAGCAGCTTAAGTGGCCAGAATGAGCAGTTCTTC
>TRBV10-3|TRBD2|TRBJ2-5|-
CAISEPTAGGETQYF
TGTGCCATCAGTGAGCCGACAGCGGGGGGTGAGACCCAGTACTTC
>TRBV7-2|TRBD2|TRBJ2-5|-
CASSYRTSLETQYF
TGTGCCAGCAGCTATCGGACTAGCCTTGAGACCCAGTACTTC
>TRBV27|-|TRBJ2-5|few
CASSLAYQETQYF
TGTGCCAGCAGTTTGGCGTACCAAGAGACCCAGTACTTC
>TRBV18|-|TRBJ1-5|few
CASSPSERRDQPQHF
TGTGCCAGCTCCCCTAGCGAGCGTAGGGATCAGCCCCAGCATTTT
>TRBV7-8|TRBD2|TRBJ2-1|once
CASSLGPSGGRNEQFF
TGTGCCAGCAGCTTAGGTCCCAGCGGGGGGCGGAATGAGCAGTTCTTC
>TRBV7-9|TRBD1|TRBJ2-1|-
CASSLALTGGYNEQFF
TGTGCCAGCAGCTTAGCTCTGACAGGGGGCTACAATGAGCAGTTCTTC
>TRBV5-6|TRBD1|TRBJ1-3|few
CASSPPGQGVSSGNTIYF
TGTGCCAGCAGCCCCCCGGGACAGGGGGTCTCTTCTGGAAACACCATATATTTT
>TRBV27|-|TRBJ2-5|-
CASSLRGQETQYF
TGTGCCAGCAGTTTAAGAGGTCAAGAGACCCAGTACTTC
>TRBV5-4|-|TRBJ1-1|-
CASSSGLSEAFF
TGTGCCAGCAGCTCCGGACTCTCTGAAGCTTTCTTT
>TRBV5-1|-|TRBJ2-2|-
CASREVRGNTGELFF
TGCGCCAGCAGGGAGGTGCGGGGGAACACCGGGGAGCTGTTTTTT
>TRBV7-3|-|TRBJ2-1|-
CASSPSTGGLRNEQFF
TGTGCCAGCAGCCCCTCGACAGGTGGGTTAAGAAATGAGCAGTTCTTC
>TRBV10-3|-|TRBJ1-1|-
CAISEHGRVSEAFF
TGTGCCATCAGTGAGCACGGCAGGGTGTCAGAAGCTTTCTTT
>TRBV28|-|TRBJ1-2|-
CASSLRRVGGYTF
TGTGCCAGCAGTTTAAGGAGGGTGGGAGGCTACACCTTC
>TRBV11-2|TRBD1|TRBJ1-1|-
CASSVGTGKNTEAFF
TGTGCCAGCAGCGTCGGGACAGGGAAGAACACTGAAGCTTTCTTT
>TRBV27|TRBD2|TRBJ2-3|-
CASSLLGTSGGNTDTQYF
TGTGCCAGCAGTTTATTGGGGACTAGCGGGGGGAACACAGATACGCAGTATTTT